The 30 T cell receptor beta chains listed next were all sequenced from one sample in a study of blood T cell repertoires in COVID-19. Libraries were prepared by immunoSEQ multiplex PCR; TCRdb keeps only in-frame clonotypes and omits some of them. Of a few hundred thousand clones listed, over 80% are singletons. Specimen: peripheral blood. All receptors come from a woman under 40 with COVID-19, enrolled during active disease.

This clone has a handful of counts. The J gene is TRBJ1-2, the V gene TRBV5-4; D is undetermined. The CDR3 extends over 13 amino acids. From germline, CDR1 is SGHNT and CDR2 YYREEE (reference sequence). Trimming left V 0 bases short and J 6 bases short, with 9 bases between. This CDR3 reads CASSLAGLDGYTF. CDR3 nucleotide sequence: TGTGCCAGCAGCTTGGCGGGGTTGGATGGCTACACCTTC.

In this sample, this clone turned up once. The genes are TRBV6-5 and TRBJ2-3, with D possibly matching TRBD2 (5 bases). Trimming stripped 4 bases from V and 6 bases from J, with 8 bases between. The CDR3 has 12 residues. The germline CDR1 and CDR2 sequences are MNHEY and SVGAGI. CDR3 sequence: CASSSSLDTQYF. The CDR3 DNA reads TGTGCCAGCAGTTCTAGCCTGGATACGCAGTATTTT.

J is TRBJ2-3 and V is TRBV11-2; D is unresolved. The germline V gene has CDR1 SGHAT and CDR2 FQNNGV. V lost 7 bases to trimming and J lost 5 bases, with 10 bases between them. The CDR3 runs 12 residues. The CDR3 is CASTLIRDTQYF. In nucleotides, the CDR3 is TGTGCCAGCACCCTGATCAGAGATACGCAGTATTTT.

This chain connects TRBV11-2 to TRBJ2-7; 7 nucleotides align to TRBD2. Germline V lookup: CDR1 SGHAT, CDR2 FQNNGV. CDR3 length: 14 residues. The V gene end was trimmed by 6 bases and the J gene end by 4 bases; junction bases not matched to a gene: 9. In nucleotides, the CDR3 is TGTGCCAGCAGGGTAGCGGGTGGAAGGTACGAGCAGTACTTC. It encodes CASRVAGGRYEQYF.

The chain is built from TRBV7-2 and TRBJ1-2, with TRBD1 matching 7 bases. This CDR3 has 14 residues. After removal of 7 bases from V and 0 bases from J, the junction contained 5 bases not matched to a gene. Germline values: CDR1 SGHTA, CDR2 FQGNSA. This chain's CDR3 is CASIKGGSNYGYTF. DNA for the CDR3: TGTGCCAGCATCAAAGGGGGCTCTAACTATGGCTACACCTTC.

The CDR3 protein is CASSPRTGTESIGTEAFF. In nucleotides, the CDR3 is TGTGCCAGCAGCCCGCGGACCGGGACAGAGAGTATTGGCACTGAAGCTTTCTTT. The chain is built from TRBV7-3 and TRBJ1-1, with TRBD1 matching 7 bases. Trimming at V came to 5 bases and at J to 4 bases, leaving 19 bases not matched to a gene. CDR1 SGHTA and CDR2 FQGTGA come from the germline V gene. This CDR3 has 18 residues.

The CDR3 spells CASSIIGGRGETQYF. CDR3 bases: TGTGCCAGTAGTATAATTGGCGGGAGGGGAGAGACCCAGTACTTC. The rearrangement joins TRBV19 to TRBJ2-5; TRBD2 matches at 9 bases. Germline CDR1 is LNHDA and CDR2 is SQIVND (reference sequence). V gave up 2 bases and J gave up 4 bases; unmatched junction bases: 5. The CDR3 sequence is 15 residues long. Combining the CDR3 with reference TRBV19 and TRBJ2-5 gives the whole variable domain DGGITQSPKYLFRKEGQNVTLSCEQNLNHDAMYWYRQDPGQGLRLIYYSQIVNDFQKGDIAEGYSVSREKKESFPLTVTSAQKNPTAFYLCASSIIGGRGETQYFGPGTRLLVL.

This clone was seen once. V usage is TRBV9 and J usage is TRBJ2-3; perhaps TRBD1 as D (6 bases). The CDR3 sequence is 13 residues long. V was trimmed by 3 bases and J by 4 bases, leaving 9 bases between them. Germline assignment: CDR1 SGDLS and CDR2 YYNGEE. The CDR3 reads CASSAQGPDTQYF. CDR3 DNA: TGTGCCAGCAGCGCACAGGGACCAGATACGCAGTATTTT.

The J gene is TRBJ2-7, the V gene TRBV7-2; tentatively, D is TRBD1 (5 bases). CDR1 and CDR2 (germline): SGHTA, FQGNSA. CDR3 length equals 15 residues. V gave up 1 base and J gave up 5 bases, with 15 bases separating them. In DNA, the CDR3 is TGTGCCAGCAGCTTAGATACTCAGGGTTGGGACGAGCAGTACTTC. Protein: CASSLDTQGWDEQYF.

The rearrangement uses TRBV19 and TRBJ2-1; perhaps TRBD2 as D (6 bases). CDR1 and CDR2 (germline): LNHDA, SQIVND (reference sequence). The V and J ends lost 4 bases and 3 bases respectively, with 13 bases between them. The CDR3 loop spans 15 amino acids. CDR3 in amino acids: CASSTPGLDYNEQFF. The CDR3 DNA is TGTGCCAGTAGTACTCCGGGACTCGACTACAATGAGCAGTTCTTC.

The CDR3 DNA reads as TGTGCCAGCAGCGCCCTGGGACAGGCGAACACCGGGGAGCTGTTTTTT. Its translation: CASSALGQANTGELFF. J is TRBJ2-2 and V is TRBV7-3; 8 bases line up with TRBD1. The CDR3 is 16 amino acids. Per germline, CDR1 SGHTA and CDR2 FQGTGA. The J segment lost 0 bases and the V segment lost 5 bases, leaving 5 bases of the junction unmatched.

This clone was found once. The CDR3 DNA reads TGTGCCAGCAGTTTAGATAGAGGGCTTGGCTACACCTTC. Encoded protein: CASSLDRGLGYTF. The rearrangement joins TRBV12-3 or TRBV12-4 to TRBJ1-2; D unclear. The V end was cut by 1 base, the J end by 7 bases, with 10 bases between. The length of the CDR3 is 13 residues.

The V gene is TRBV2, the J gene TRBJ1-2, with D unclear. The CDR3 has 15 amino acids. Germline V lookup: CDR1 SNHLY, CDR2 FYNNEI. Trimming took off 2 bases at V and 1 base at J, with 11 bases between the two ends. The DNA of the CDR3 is TGTGCCAGCAGTGAAAAAGTTGGAGGTAACTATGGCTACACCTTC. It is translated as CASSEKVGGNYGYTF.

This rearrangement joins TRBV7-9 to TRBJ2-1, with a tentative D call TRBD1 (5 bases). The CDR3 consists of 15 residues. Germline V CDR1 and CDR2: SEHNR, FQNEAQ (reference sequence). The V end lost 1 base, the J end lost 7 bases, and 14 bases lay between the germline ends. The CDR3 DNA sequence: TGTGCCAGCAGCTTAGTTCAGGGTTTAAAGAATGAGCAGTTCTTC. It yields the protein CASSLVQGLKNEQFF. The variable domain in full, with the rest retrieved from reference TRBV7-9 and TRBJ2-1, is DTGVSQNPRHKITKRGQNVTFRCDPISEHNRLYWYRQTLGQGPEFLTYFQNEAQLEKSRLLSDRFSAERPKGSFSTLEIQRTEQGDSAMYLCASSLVQGLKNEQFFGPGTRLTVL.

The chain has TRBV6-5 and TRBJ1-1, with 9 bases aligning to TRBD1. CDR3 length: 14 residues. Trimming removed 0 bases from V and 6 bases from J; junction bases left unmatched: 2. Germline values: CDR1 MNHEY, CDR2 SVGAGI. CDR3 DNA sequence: TGTGCCAGCAGTTACTCGGGACAGGGTGCTGAAGCTTTCTTT. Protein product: CASSYSGQGAEAFF.

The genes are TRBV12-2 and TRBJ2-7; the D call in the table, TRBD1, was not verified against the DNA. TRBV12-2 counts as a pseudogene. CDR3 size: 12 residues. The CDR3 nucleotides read TGTGCAAGTCGCTTAAGTAGGGGCGAGCAGTACTTC. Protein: CASRLSRGEQYF.

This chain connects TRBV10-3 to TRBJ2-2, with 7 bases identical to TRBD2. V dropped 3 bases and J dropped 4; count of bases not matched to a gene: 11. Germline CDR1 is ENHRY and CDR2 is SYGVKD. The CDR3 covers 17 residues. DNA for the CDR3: TGTGCCATCAGTGAAGCGAGGGAGGGGTGGGGCACCGGGGAGCTGTTTTTT. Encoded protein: CAISEAREGWGTGELFF.

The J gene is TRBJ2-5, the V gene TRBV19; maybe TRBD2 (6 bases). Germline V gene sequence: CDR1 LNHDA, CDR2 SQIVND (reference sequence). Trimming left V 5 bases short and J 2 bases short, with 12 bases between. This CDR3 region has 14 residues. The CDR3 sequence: CASSPGGKQETQYF. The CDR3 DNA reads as TGTGCCAGTAGTCCCGGGGGTAAGCAAGAGACCCAGTACTTC. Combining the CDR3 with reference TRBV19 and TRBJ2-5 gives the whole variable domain DGGITQSPKYLFRKEGQNVTLSCEQNLNHDAMYWYRQDPGQGLRLIYYSQIVNDFQKGDIAEGYSVSREKKESFPLTVTSAQKNPTAFYLCASSPGGKQETQYFGPGTRLLVL.

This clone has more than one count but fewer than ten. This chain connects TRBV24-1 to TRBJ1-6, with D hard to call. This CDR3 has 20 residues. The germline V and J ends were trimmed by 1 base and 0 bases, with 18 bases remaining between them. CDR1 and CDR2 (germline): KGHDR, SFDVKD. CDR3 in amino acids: CATSDLGGQNPSSYNSPLHF. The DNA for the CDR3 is TGTGCCACCAGTGATTTAGGCGGTCAGAACCCAAGCTCCTATAATTCACCCCTCCACTTT.

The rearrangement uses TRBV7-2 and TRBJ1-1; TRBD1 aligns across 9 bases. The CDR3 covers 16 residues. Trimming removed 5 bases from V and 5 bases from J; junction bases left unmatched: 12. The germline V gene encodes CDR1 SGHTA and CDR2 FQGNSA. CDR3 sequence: CASSLRMTGGRTEAFF. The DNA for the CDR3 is TGTGCCAGCAGCCTGAGGATGACAGGGGGTCGGACTGAAGCTTTCTTT.

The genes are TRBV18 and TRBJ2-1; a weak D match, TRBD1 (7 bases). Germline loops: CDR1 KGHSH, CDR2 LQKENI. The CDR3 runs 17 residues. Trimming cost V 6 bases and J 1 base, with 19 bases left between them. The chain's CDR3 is CASSPRRDSSSYNEQFF. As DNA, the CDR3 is TGTGCCAGCTCCCCCCGGAGGGACAGCAGTTCCTACAATGAGCAGTTCTTC.

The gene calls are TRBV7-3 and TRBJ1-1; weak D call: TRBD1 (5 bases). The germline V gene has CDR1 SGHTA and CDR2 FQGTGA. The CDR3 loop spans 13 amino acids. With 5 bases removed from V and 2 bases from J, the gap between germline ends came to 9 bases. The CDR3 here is CASSAGTNTEAFF. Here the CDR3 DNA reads TGTGCCAGCAGCGCCGGGACTAACACTGAAGCTTTCTTT.

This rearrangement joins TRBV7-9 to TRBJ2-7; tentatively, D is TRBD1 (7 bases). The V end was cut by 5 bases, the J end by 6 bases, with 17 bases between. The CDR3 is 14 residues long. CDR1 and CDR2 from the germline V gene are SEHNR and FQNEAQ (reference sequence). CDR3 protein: CASSPQGGQIEQYF. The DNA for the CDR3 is TGTGCCAGCAGCCCCCAGGGGGGACAGATCGAGCAGTACTTC. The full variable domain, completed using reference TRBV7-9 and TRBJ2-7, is DTGVSQNPRHKITKRGQNVTFRCDPISEHNRLYWYRQTLGQGPEFLTYFQNEAQLEKSRLLSDRFSAERPKGSFSTLEIQRTEQGDSAMYLCASSPQGGQIEQYFGPGTRLTVT.

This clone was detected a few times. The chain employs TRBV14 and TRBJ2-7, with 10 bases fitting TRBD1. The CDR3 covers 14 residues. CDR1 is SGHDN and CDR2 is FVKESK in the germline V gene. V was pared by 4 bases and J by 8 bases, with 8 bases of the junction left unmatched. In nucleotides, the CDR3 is TGTGCCAGCAGCCCAGGGACAGGGGAGCTCAAGCAGTACTTC. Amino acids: CASSPGTGELKQYF.

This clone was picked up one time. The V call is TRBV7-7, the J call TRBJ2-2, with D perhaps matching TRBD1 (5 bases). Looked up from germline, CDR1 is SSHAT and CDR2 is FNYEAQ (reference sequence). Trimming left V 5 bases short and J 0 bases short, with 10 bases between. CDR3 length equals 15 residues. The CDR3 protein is CASSPGRANTGELFF. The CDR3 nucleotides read TGTGCCAGCAGCCCCGGCAGGGCGAACACCGGGGAGCTGTTTTTT.

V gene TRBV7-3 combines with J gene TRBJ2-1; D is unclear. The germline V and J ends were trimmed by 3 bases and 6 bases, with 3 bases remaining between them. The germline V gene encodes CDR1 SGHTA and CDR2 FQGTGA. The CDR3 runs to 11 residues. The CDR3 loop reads CASSFRNEQFF. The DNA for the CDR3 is TGTGCCAGCAGCTTCCGCAATGAGCAGTTCTTC.

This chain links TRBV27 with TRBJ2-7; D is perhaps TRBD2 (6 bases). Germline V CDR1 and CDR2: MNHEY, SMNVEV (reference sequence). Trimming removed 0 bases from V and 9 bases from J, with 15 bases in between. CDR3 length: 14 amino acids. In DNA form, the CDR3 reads TGTGCCAGCAGTTTATCCTCGGGACTCTTCGGGCAGTACTTC. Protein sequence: CASSLSSGLFGQYF.

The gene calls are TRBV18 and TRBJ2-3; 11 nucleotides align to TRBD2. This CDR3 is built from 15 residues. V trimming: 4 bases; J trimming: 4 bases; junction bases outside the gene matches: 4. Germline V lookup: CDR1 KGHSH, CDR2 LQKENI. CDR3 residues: CASSLDSGRADTQYF. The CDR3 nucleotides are TGTGCCAGCTCACTCGATAGCGGGAGGGCAGATACGCAGTATTTT.

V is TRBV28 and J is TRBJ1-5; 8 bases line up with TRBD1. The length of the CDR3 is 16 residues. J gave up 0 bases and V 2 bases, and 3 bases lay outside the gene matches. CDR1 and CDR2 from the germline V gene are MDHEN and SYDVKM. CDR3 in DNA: TGTGCCAGCAGTTTAGACAGGGGTTATAGCAATCAGCCCCAGCATTTT. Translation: CASSLDRGYSNQPQHF. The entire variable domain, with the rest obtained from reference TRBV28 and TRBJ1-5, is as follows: DVKVTQSSRYLVKRTGEKVFLECVQDMDHENMFWYRQDPGLGLRLIYFSYDVKMKEKGDIPEGYSVSREKKERFSLILESASTNQTSMYLCASSLDRGYSNQPQHFGDGTRLSIL.

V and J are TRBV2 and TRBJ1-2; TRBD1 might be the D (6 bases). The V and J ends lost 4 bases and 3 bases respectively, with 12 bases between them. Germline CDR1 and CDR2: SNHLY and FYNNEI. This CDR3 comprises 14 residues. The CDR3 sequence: CASSVDSAYYGYTF. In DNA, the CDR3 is TGTGCCAGCAGTGTGGACAGTGCTTACTATGGCTACACCTTC.